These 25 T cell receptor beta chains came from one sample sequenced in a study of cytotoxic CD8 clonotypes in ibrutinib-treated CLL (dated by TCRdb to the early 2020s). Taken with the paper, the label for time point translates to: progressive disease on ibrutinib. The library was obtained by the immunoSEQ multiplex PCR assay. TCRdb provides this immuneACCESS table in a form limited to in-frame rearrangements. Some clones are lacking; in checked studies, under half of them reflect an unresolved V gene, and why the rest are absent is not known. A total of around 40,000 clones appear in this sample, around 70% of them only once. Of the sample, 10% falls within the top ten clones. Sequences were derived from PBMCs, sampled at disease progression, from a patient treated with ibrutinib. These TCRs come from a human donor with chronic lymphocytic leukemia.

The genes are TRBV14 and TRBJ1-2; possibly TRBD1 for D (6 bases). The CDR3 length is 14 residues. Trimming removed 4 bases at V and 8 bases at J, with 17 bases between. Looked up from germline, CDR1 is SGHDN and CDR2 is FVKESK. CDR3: CASSRTGRAFGYTF. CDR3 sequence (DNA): TGTGCCAGCAGCCGAACAGGGAGGGCTTTCGGCTACACCTTC.

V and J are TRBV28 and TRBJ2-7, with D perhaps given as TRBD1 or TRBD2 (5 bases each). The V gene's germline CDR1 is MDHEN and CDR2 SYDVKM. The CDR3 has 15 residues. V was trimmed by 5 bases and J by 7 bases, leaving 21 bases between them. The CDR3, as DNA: TGTGCCAGCAGTCTTCCGGGACGGTGGAGCTGGGAGCAGTACTTC. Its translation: CASSLPGRWSWEQYF.

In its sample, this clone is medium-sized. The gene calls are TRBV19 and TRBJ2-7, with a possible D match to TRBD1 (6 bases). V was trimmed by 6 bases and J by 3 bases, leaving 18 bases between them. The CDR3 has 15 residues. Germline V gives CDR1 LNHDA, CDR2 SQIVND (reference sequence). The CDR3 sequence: CASSFFGRGIYEQYF. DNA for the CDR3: TGTGCCAGTAGCTTCTTTGGAAGGGGGATCTACGAGCAGTACTTC.

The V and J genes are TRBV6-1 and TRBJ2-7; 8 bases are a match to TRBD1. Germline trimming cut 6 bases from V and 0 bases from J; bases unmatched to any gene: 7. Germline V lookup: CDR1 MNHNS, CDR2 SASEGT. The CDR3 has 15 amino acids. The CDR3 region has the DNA TGTGCCAGCAGCCCGACAGGGGTATCCTCCTACGAGCAGTACTTC. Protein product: CASSPTGVSSYEQYF.

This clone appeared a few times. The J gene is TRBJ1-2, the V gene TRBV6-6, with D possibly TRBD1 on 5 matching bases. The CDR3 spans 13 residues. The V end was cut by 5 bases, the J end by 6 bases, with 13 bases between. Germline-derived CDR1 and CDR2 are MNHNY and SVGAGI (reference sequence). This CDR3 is CASSPNQGDGYTF. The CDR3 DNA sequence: TGTGCCAGCAGTCCAAACCAGGGTGATGGCTACACCTTC.

As DNA, the CDR3 is TGCAGCGTAAACCGGGACGGGGCTTCTCACACCTTC. Protein product: CSVNRDGASHTF. The rearrangement links TRBV29-1 to TRBJ1-2; weak D call: TRBD1 (5 bases). Germline-derived CDR1 and CDR2 are SQVTM and ANQGSEA. CDR3 size: 12 residues. V was shortened by 6 bases and J by 12 bases, with 20 bases between the two germline ends.

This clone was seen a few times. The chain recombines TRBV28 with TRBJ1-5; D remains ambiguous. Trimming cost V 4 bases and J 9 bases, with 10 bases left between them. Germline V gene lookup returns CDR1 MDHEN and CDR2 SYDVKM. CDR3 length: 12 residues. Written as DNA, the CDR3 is TGTGCCAGCAGTTACCCCGTAATGCCCCAGCATTTT. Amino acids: CASSYPVMPQHF.

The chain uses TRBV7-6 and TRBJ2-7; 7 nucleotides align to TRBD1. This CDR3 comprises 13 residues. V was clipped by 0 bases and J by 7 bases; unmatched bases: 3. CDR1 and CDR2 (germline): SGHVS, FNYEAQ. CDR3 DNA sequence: TGTGCCAGCAGCTTAGCGACAGGGATGGAGCAGTACTTC. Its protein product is CASSLATGMEQYF.

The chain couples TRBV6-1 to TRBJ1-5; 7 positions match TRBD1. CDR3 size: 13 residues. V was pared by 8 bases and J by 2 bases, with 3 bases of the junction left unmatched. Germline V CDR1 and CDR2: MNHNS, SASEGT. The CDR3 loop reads CASQGDGNQPQHF. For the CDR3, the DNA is TGTGCCAGCCAGGGGGATGGCAATCAGCCCCAGCATTTT.

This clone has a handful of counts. This chain's CDR3 is CASSQVSGSGNGELFF. The DNA for the CDR3 is TGCGCCAGCAGCCAAGTATCCGGGTCGGGAAACGGGGAGCTGTTTTTT. V and J are TRBV4-1 and TRBJ2-2; TRBD2 is a possible D gene (5 bases). Per germline, CDR1 MGHRA and CDR2 YSYEKL. The CDR3 runs 16 residues. V was trimmed by 1 base and J by 7 bases, leaving 16 bases between them.

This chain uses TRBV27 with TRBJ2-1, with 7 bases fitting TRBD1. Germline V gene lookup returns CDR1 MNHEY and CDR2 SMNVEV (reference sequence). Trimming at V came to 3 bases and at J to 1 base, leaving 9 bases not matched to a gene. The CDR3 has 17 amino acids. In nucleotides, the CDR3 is TGTGCCAGCAGTTTTGACAGGGCCCAATCATCCTACAATGAGCAGTTCTTC. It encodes CASSFDRAQSSYNEQFF.

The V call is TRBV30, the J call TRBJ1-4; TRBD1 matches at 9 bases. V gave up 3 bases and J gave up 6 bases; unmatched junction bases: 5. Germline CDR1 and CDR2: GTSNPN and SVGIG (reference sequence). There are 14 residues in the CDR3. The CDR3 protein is CAWSSGTGHEKLFF. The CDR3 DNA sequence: TGTGCCTGGAGCTCCGGGACAGGGCATGAAAAACTGTTTTTT. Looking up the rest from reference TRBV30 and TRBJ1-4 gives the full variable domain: SQTIHQWPATLVQPVGSPLSLECTVEGTSNPNLYWYRQAAGRGLQLLFYSVGIGQISSEVPQNLSASRPQDRQFILSSKKLLLSDSGFYLCAWSSGTGHEKLFFGSGTQLSVL.

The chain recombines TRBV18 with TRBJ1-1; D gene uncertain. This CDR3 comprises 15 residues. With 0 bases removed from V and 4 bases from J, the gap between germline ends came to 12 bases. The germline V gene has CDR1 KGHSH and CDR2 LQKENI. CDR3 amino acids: CASSPPEGVGTEAFF. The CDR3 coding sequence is TGTGCCAGCTCACCACCAGAGGGCGTAGGCACTGAAGCTTTCTTT. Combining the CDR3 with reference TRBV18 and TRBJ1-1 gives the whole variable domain NAGVMQNPRHLVRRRGQEARLRCSPMKGHSHVYWYRQLPEEGLKFMVYLQKENIIDESGMPKERFSAEFPKEGPSILRIQQVVRGDSAAYFCASSPPEGVGTEAFFGQGTRLTVV.

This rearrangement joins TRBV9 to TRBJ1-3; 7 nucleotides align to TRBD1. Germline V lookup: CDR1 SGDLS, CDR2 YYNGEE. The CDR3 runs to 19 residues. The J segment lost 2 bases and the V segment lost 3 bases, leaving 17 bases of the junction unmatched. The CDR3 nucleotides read TGTGCCAGCAGCGACACCGGGGAAAGGGGGCGGTTAACTGGAAACACCATATATTTT. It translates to CASSDTGERGRLTGNTIYF.

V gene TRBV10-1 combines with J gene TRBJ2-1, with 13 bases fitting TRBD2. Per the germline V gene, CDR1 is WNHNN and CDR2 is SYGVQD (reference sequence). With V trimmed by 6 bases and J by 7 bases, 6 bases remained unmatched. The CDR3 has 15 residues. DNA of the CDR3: TGCGCCAGCAGCCCCGGGACTAGCGGGGATAATGAGCAGTTCTTC. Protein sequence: CASSPGTSGDNEQFF.

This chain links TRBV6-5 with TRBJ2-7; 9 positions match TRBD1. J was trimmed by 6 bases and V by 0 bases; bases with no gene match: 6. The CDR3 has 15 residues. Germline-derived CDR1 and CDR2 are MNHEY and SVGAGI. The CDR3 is CASSYSGQGLSEQYF. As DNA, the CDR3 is TGTGCCAGCAGTTACTCGGGACAGGGTTTAAGCGAGCAGTACTTC.

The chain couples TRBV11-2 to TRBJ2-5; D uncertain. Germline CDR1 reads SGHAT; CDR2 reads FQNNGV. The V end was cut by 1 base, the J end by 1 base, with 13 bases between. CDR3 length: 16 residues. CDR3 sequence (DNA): TGTGCCAGCAGCTTAGTCGGTGATGCGACCCAAGAGACCCAGTACTTC. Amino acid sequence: CASSLVGDATQETQYF.

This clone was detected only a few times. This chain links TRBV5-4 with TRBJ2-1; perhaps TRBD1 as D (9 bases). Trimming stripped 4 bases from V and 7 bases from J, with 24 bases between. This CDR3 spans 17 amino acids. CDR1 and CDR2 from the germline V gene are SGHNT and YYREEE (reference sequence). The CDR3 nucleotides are TGTGCCAGCAGCGCGGGGGGACAGGGAGGGCTTCTAAATGAGCAGTTCTTC. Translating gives CASSAGGQGGLLNEQFF. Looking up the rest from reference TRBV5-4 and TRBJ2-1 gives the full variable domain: ETGVTQSPTHLIKTRGQQVTLRCSSQSGHNTVSWYQQALGQGPQFIFQYYREEENGRGNFPPRFSGLQFPNYSSELNVNALELDDSALYLCASSAGGQGGLLNEQFFGPGTRLTVL.

CDR3 residues: CASSYEGLAAPNEQFF. CDR3 in DNA: TGCGCCAGCAGCTACGAAGGACTAGCGGCTCCCAATGAGCAGTTCTTC. The J gene is TRBJ2-1, the V gene TRBV5-1; 10 bases are shared with TRBD2. The length of the CDR3 is 16 residues. V lost 3 bases and J lost 6; bases outside the gene matches: 9. CDR1 is SGHRS and CDR2 is YFSETQ in the germline V gene.

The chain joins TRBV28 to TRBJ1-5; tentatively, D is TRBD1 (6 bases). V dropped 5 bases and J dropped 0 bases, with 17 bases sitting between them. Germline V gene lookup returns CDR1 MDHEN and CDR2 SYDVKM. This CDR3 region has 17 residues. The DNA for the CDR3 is TGTGCCAGCAGTCCATCTTCCAGGGGACTTAGCAATCAGCCCCAGCATTTT. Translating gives CASSPSSRGLSNQPQHF.

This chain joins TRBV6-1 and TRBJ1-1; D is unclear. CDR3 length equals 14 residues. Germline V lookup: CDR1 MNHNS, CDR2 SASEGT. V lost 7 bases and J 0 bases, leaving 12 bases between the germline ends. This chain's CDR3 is CASNPQPLNTEAFF. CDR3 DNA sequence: TGTGCCAGCAATCCCCAGCCCTTGAACACTGAAGCTTTCTTT.

The CDR3 spells CASSLGGASRAYGYTF. The CDR3, as DNA: TGCGCCAGCAGCCTCGGGGGGGCCAGTCGCGCCTATGGCTACACCTTC. This sequence joins TRBV5-1 and TRBJ1-2; tentatively, D is TRBD1 (6 bases). V was cut by 4 bases and J by 4 bases, with 20 bases left in between. Germline V gene lookup returns CDR1 SGHRS and CDR2 YFSETQ. The CDR3 is made up of 16 amino acids. The full variable domain, in which reference TRBV5-1 and TRBJ1-2 provide the parts outside the CDR3, is KAGVTQTPRYLIKTRGQQVTLSCSPISGHRSVSWYQQTPGQGLQFLFEYFSETQRNKGNFPGRFSGRQFSNSRSEMNVSTLELGDSALYLCASSLGGASRAYGYTFGSGTRLTVV.

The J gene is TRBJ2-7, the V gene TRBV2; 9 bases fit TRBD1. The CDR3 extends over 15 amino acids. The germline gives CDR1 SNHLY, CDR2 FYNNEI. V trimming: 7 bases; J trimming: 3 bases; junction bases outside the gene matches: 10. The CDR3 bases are TGTGCCAGCATCCCCGAACAGGGGGCTGTCTACGAGCAGTACTTC. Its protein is CASIPEQGAVYEQYF.

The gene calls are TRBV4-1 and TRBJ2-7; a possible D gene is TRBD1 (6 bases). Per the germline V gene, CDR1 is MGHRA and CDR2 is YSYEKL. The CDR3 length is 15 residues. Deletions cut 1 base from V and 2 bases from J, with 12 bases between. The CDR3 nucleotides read TGCGCCAGCAGCCAAGGTGAAAAGGGGGCCTACGAGCAGTACTTC. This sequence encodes CASSQGEKGAYEQYF.

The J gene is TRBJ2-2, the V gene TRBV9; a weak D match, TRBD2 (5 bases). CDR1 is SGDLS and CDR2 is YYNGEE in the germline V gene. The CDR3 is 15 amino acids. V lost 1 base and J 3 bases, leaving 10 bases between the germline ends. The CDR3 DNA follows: TGTGCCAGCAGCGTAAGCGGTTCATACACCGGGGAGCTGTTTTTT. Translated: CASSVSGSYTGELFF.